The 22 T cell receptor beta chains listed next were all sequenced from one sample in a study of OX40 agonist ivuxolimab in advanced cancers. The method was immunoSEQ multiplex PCR; TCRdb's version includes in-frame clones alone and lacks a portion of them. The top ten hold roughly 5.4% of the sample, which has tens of thousands of clones, approximately 78% seen once. The sequences come from CD4+ or CD8+ T cells sorted from blood, collected in a trial of the OX40 agonist ivuxolimab. These receptor sequences come from an adult with an advanced solid tumor such as melanoma, head and neck, liver or kidney cancer.

V usage is TRBV30 and J usage is TRBJ1-5; D is unclear. This CDR3 contains 16 residues. Trimming removed 3 bases at V and 2 bases at J, with 17 bases between. Germline V lookup: CDR1 GTSNPN, CDR2 SVGIG (reference sequence). The CDR3 region has the DNA TGTGCCTGGAGCGGGCCAAACCCCTGGGGCAATCAGCCCCAGCATTTT. This sequence encodes CAWSGPNPWGNQPQHF.

This rearrangement joins TRBV7-2 to TRBJ2-5, with 7 bases fitting TRBD2. CDR1 and CDR2 from the germline V gene are SGHTA and FQGNSA. After removal of 5 bases from V and 1 base from J, the junction contained 4 bases not matched to a gene. The CDR3 totals 14 residues. The CDR3 region has the DNA TGTGCCAGCAGCCCCCCGGGGGGCCAAGAGACCCAGTACTTC. Its translation is CASSPPGGQETQYF.

The J gene is TRBJ1-4, the V gene TRBV11-2; a weak D match, TRBD1 (5 bases). The CDR3 spans 14 residues. V lost 6 bases to trimming and J lost 1 base, with 9 bases between them. The germline V gene encodes CDR1 SGHAT and CDR2 FQNNGV. The CDR3 coding sequence is TGTGCCAGCAGAATCGGACAAACTAATGAAAAACTGTTTTTT. Translated, it gives CASRIGQTNEKLFF.

This chain joins TRBV10-3 and TRBJ2-1; 8 nucleotides agree with TRBD2. CDR1 and CDR2 (germline): ENHRY, SYGVKD. The CDR3 is 15 residues long. Trimming took 10 bases from V and 4 from J; bases not matched to a gene: 12. The CDR3 reads CATAGAGDWYNEQFF. In DNA form, the CDR3 reads TGTGCCACGGCGGGAGCGGGAGATTGGTACAATGAGCAGTTCTTC.

The chain recombines TRBV9 with TRBJ2-6; no clear D gene. Germline values: CDR1 SGDLS, CDR2 YYNGEE. The CDR3 is made up of 16 amino acids. The germline V and J ends were trimmed by 1 base and 0 bases, with 8 bases remaining between them. The CDR3 protein is CASSVYPGSGANVLTF. CDR3 coding DNA: TGTGCCAGCAGCGTATATCCCGGCTCTGGGGCCAACGTCCTGACTTTC.

The chain uses TRBV6-6 and TRBJ2-1; D gene unclear. From germline, CDR1 is MNHNY and CDR2 SVGAGI (reference sequence). V lost 0 bases and J lost 9, with 12 bases in between. This CDR3 is built from 14 residues. CDR3 nucleotide sequence: TGTGCCAGCAGTTACTCACGGGTAGAGGCTGAGCAGTTCTTC. It is translated as CASSYSRVEAEQFF.

The chain has TRBV4-1 and TRBJ1-5; 9 nucleotides line up with TRBD1. Germline loops: CDR1 MGHRA, CDR2 YSYEKL. Trimming removed 2 bases from V and 7 bases from J; junction bases left unmatched: 12. The CDR3 sequence is 17 residues long. CDR3 sequence (DNA): TGCGCCAGCAGCCAACTTTCGAAACAGGGGGCAAGGCAGCCCCAGCATTTT. It codes for CASSQLSKQGARQPQHF.

The rearrangement uses TRBV14 and TRBJ1-5; TRBD1 is a possible D gene (5 bases). V was cut by 1 base and J by 0 bases, with 13 bases left in between. The CDR3 has 17 residues. Germline values: CDR1 SGHDN, CDR2 FVKESK. The CDR3 reads CASSQGGDRYSNQPQHF. The DNA for the CDR3 is TGTGCCAGCAGCCAAGGGGGGGACCGTTATAGCAATCAGCCCCAGCATTTT.

This clone turned up a few times. This rearrangement joins TRBV7-2 to TRBJ2-3; D gene unclear. The CDR3 covers 13 residues. The germline V gene has CDR1 SGHTA and CDR2 FQGNSA. Trimming stripped 5 bases from V and 0 bases from J, with 6 bases between. CDR3 nucleotide sequence: TGTGCCAGCAGCGCCACTAGCACAGATACGCAGTATTTT. Its protein is CASSATSTDTQYF.

The chain is built from TRBV18 and TRBJ2-1, with 11 bases matching TRBD2. CDR3 size: 14 residues. The ends lost 2 bases at V and 9 bases at J; junction bases unmatched: 3. Germline CDR1 and CDR2: KGHSH and LQKENI. In nucleotides, the CDR3 is TGTGCCAGCTCACCAGGTGGGACTAGCGGTGAGCAGTTCTTC. Its translation: CASSPGGTSGEQFF.

The chain couples TRBV5-1 to TRBJ2-3; D is possibly TRBD1 (5 bases). The CDR3 sequence is 15 residues long. V gave up 4 bases and J gave up 0 bases, with 12 bases separating them. The germline V gene encodes CDR1 SGHRS and CDR2 YFSETQ. The chain's CDR3 is CASSRLGHSTDTQYF. DNA of the CDR3: TGCGCCAGCAGCCGGCTCGGACATAGCACAGATACGCAGTATTTT.

V usage is TRBV5-6 and J usage is TRBJ2-1, with 9 bases that match TRBD2. The V segment lost 4 bases and the J segment 6 bases; nucleotides outside the gene matches: 14. Germline loops: CDR1 SGHDT, CDR2 YYEEEE. The CDR3 totals 17 residues. CDR3 DNA sequence: TGTGCCAGCAGCATTCTTCCCGGGACTAGCTCTATCAATGAGCAGTTCTTC. It is translated as CASSILPGTSSINEQFF.

There are a few counts of this clone. This rearrangement joins TRBV4-1 to TRBJ1-1, with no clear D. Germline loops: CDR1 MGHRA, CDR2 YSYEKL. The CDR3 length is 17 residues. V was trimmed by 4 bases and J by 5 bases, leaving 23 bases between them. The CDR3 spells CASSPSALQRRRTEAFF. The DNA for the CDR3 is TGCGCCAGCAGCCCAAGCGCGTTACAGCGGAGGAGGACTGAAGCTTTCTTT.

This clone was seen more than once but under ten times. The gene calls are TRBV29-1 and TRBJ1-1; D is perhaps TRBD1 (6 bases). Trimming cost V 8 bases and J 6 bases, with 13 bases left between them. The CDR3 consists of 11 residues. From germline, CDR1 is SQVTM and CDR2 ANQGSEA. CDR3 protein: CSSIRGPEAFF. The CDR3 DNA reads as TGCAGCTCCATCAGGGGCCCTGAAGCTTTCTTT.

This clone showed up just a few times. The chain links TRBV11-2 to TRBJ2-7; D remains ambiguous. Per the germline V gene, CDR1 is SGHAT and CDR2 is FQNNGV. This CDR3 is 15 amino acids long. Trimming removed 1 base from V and 6 bases from J, with 16 bases in between. The CDR3 nucleotides are TGTGCCAGCAGCTTAGGGTTTCCCTGGGAAGGCGAGCAGTACTTC. The encoded protein is CASSLGFPWEGEQYF.

This rearrangement joins TRBV7-2 to TRBJ1-1, with 7 bases aligning to TRBD1. The CDR3 contains 14 residues. The V gene's germline CDR1 is SGHTA and CDR2 FQGNSA. The J segment lost 0 bases and the V segment lost 5 bases, leaving 3 bases of the junction unmatched. CDR3 residues: CASSRDRVNTEAFF. The CDR3 DNA follows: TGTGCCAGCAGCCGAGACAGGGTGAACACTGAAGCTTTCTTT.

The rearrangement uses TRBV6-1 and TRBJ2-7; a possible D gene is TRBD1 (5 bases). This CDR3 comprises 14 residues. Trimming cost V 6 bases and J 4 bases, with 16 bases left between them. CDR1 is MNHNS and CDR2 is SASEGT in the germline V gene. Written as DNA, the CDR3 is TGTGCCAGCAGGACAGAGAGCATAGGTTACGAGCAGTACTTC. Amino acid sequence: CASRTESIGYEQYF.

The genes are TRBV7-2 and TRBJ1-6; the D gene is possibly TRBD1 (5 bases). The CDR3 length is 15 residues. The V gene lost 5 bases and the J gene lost 6 bases, with 14 bases spanning the gap. CDR1 is SGHTA, CDR2 FQGNSA, per germline. The CDR3 region is CASSPQGAGNSPLHF. The DNA of the CDR3 is TGTGCCAGCAGCCCCCAGGGTGCGGGTAATTCACCCCTCCACTTT.

This clone was seen only a few times. The sample has other DNA sequences that encode this CDR3 too. The gene calls are TRBV5-1 and TRBJ1-1; D not resolved. The CDR3 runs 13 residues. V was pared by 0 bases and J by 1 base, with 4 bases between. Germline loops: CDR1 SGHRS, CDR2 YFSETQ. CDR3 residues: CASSLGTNTEAFF. The DNA of the CDR3 is TGCGCCAGCAGCTTGGGGACGAACACTGAAGCTTTCTTT.

This chain uses TRBV19 with TRBJ1-5; TRBD1 matches 8 bases. The V gene's germline CDR1 is LNHDA and CDR2 SQIVND (reference sequence). The V segment lost 5 bases and the J segment 4 bases; nucleotides outside the gene matches: 10. The CDR3 spans 16 residues. The CDR3 reads CASSGLTGGGNQPQHF. The CDR3, as DNA: TGTGCCAGTAGTGGCCTTACAGGGGGTGGGAATCAGCCCCAGCATTTT.

The V call is TRBV11-2, the J call TRBJ1-2; D remains unclear. The CDR3 is 15 amino acids. Trimming pared 1 base from V and 2 bases from J, leaving 11 bases between. Looked up from germline, CDR1 is SGHAT and CDR2 is FQNNGV. DNA of the CDR3: TGTGCCAGCAGCTTAGGCGCAGCTTCCAACTATGGCTACACCTTC. As protein: CASSLGAASNYGYTF.

A few counts support this clone. The rearrangement joins TRBV2 to TRBJ1-5, with 7 bases aligning to TRBD1. CDR3 size: 13 residues. The V gene's germline CDR1 is SNHLY and CDR2 FYNNEI. J lost 7 bases, V lost 4 bases, and 4 bases had no gene match. As DNA, the CDR3 is TGTGCCAGCAGTGGACAGGGTTGGCAGCCCCAGCATTTT. Translation: CASSGQGWQPQHF.